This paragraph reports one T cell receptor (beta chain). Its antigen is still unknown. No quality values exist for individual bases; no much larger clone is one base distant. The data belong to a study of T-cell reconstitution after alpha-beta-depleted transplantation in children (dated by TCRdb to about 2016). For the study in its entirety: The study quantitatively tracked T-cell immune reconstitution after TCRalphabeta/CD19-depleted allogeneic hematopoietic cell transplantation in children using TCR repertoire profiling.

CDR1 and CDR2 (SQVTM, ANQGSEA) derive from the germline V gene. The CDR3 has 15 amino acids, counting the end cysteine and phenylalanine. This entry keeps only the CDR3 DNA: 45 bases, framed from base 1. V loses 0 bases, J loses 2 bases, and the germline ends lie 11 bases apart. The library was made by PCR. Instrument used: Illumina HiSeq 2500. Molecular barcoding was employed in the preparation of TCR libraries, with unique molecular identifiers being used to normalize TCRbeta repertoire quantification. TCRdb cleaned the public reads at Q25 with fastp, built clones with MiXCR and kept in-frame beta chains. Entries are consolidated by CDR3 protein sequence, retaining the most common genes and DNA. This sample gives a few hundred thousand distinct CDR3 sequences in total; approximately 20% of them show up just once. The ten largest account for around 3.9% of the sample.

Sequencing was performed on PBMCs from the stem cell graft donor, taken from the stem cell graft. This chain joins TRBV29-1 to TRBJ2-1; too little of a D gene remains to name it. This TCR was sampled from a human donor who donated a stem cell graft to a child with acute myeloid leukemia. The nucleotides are TGCAGCGTTGAAGATGGGCCCCCTACCTACAATGAGCAGTTCTTC. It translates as CSVEDGPPTYNEQFF.